This T cell receptor (beta chain) was retrieved from a study of cytomegalovirus exposure and HLA in healthy donors (TCRdb year 2017). Concerning the study at large: An earlier analysis of 550 to 700 of the donors reported about 290 Gb of sequence data and some 100 million unique TCR beta sequences from 150 million to 200 million T cells. A later analysis re-examined previously published TCR beta repertoires from 500 to 700 donors and added high-resolution HLA genotyping to investigate patterns of TCR occurrence. To predict cytomegalovirus infection status, the study combined high-throughput TCR immunosequencing, statistical association of individual TCRs with disease status, and machine learning. The study used immunosequencing to profile the T cell repertoires of some 600 subjects and linked those repertoires to cytomegalovirus serostatus. The study aimed to test whether cataloging public T cell receptors could reveal signatures of past pathogen exposure. Class I and class II HLA loci were covered by the typing at four-digit resolution. Four to six DR-DQ haplotypes were handled as single units for association and clustering, since linkage in the cohort was strong. About 300 gigabases of sequencing data and tens of millions of unique TCR sequences made up an early release that covered approximately 650 HLA-typed donors. Among some 400 genotyped donors of the cohort, an average of around 250,000 unique TCR beta nucleotide sequences was sequenced per donor, of which 15% to 20% were non-productive. Alongside the repertoire data, information on donor age, sex, ethnicity and CMV serostatus was compiled. In an earlier analysis of 550 to 700 of the donors, high-throughput TCR beta sequencing was used to judge whether each TCR beta V gene segment behaved as functional or pseudogenic. Of the roughly 400 genotyped donors, around 81% fell in the genetic ancestry cluster associated with self-reported Caucasian donors. All discovery cohort repertoires had been generated using a single sequencing platform. Typing coverage varied by locus: about 620-640 donors for A, B, C, DRB1 and DQB1; more than 500 for DQA1; some 610 for DPA1; more than 450 for DPB1. Besides the first cohort of 666 subjects, a separate validation cohort made up of some 110 different subjects was used. In the later analysis, no new phenotypic data were used to find candidate immune exposures; instead, reliance was placed on TCR beta sequences and their occurrence across donors. A later genetic analysis used genome-wide SNP genotypes for 398 of the 666 donors, treating that subset as a discovery cohort.

For this clone: Its binding antigen is unknown. The sample holds no much larger clone one base away, and base qualities are not on file.

The cohort consisted of 666 healthy bone marrow donors. All cohort members were sampled while nominally healthy, although unrecorded immune exposures were likely present. The donor was CMV seronegative and was included in the group of under 450 seronegative cohort members. A peripheral blood sample was collected from each donor, and TCR beta sequencing was performed on peripheral blood mononuclear cells. Genomic DNA was extracted from the blood cell samples with the Qiagen DNeasy Blood Extraction Kit. What the research found in general, with its limitations: Several of the top co-occurrence clusters appeared to be linked to parvovirus B19, influenza, CMV and Epstein-Barr virus, according to a later analysis. The cohort was sequenced for TCR beta chains only, and without alpha or paired-chain data the features that could be detected were limited. Compared with the roughly 670-donor mean, donors in an Asian-associated ancestry cluster had fewer N-insertions in productive TCRs, according to a later genetic analysis. A further reported finding was that TCR beta sequences accurately predicted the HLA-A and HLA-B alleles for most subjects in the first cohort. A later analysis found that HLA-associated TCR beta chains were more clonally expanded and had lower generation probabilities than equally common non-associated chains. Correlated functional status among segregating V segments might be attributable to linkage disequilibrium, but an unknown experimental factor could not be ruled out. Because HLA typing was missing for some donors at each locus, association tests included only the typed subset. In both the original and validation cohorts, the classifier was reported to diagnose cytomegalovirus status with high specificity and sensitivity. In vitro tests confirmed that a few of the cytomegalovirus-associated TCR beta chains recognize cytomegalovirus antigens. A group of highly shared sequence variants was considered likely to be a technical artifact of the sequencing pipeline. V-gene and J-gene trimming of TCR beta chains was associated with a missense DCLRE1C variant in a later genetic analysis, and the association was replicated in an independent cohort. Because counts were too low, about 18 rarely observed V segments, including chromosome 9 orphons, were excluded from the earlier analysis of 587 of the donors. Presence/absence analyses assumed roughly uniform sequencing depth across donors, an assumption that may not hold. In a later analysis, some 17,000 TCR beta sequences were associated with specific HLA alleles at a false discovery rate of 0.05. In the study, 164 TCR beta chains were listed as associated with cytomegalovirus. It was suggested by the authors that the approach could potentially be generalized to other disease states and immunological phenotypes. Immune exposure information for the cohort was limited to CMV serostatus. Broadly in line with IMGT annotations, most TCR beta V segments showed up in productive rearrangements about 87% or about 30% of the time in an earlier analysis of a few hundred of the donors. Most TCR sequences were seen in very few donors, while some public TCRs were found in many individuals. When HLA alleles, especially DR and DQ, strongly co-occurred, TCR associations were difficult to assign to individual alleles. Most CMV-associated TCR beta chains appeared to be HLA-restricted in a later analysis, and the HLA associations seemed to be driven largely by CMV exposure. According to a later analysis, TCR association rates differed among HLA loci, with DRB1 alleles showing the most associated TCRs and HLA-C alleles showing the fewest. Because the 87-base-pair reads could not distinguish some IMGT-functional V segments, including TRBV6-2 and TRBV6-3, those segments were excluded.

Library creation used the immunoSEQ multiplex PCR assay. A mixture of 60 forward primers for TCR Vbeta segments and 13 reverse primers for TCR Jbeta segments was used in the multiplex PCR. The CDR3 region of rearranged TCR beta genes was amplified from genomic DNA with a multiplex PCR assay. The Illumina HiSeq System was used to sequence the amplified TCR beta libraries as 87-base-pair reads. The study's own analysis went as follows. A later analysis counted 65 million to 90 million unique TCR beta chains across the 500 to 850 repertoires, and 10 million to 11 million of these chains were shared by at least two donors. To remove PCR and sequencing errors, raw reads were error-corrected and collapsed into unique sequences using a nearest-neighbor algorithm that merged closely related sequences. Alignment of CDR3 sequences to IMGT reference sequences was used to assign V, D and J gene segments. For a sequence to be retained, a match of at least six nucleotides was required to both a V gene segment and a J gene segment. Rearrangements were classified as productive when the CDR3 lacked stop codons and remained in frame with V and J, and all other rearrangements were classified as non-productive. Following IMGT convention, CDR3 was defined as the stretch from the second conserved V-encoded cysteine to the conserved J-encoded phenylalanine. In an earlier analysis of roughly 580 of the donors, sequences lacking an unambiguous match to a single V gene segment were excluded. In an earlier analysis of some 590 of the donors, V segments were called functional above 56.7% productive rearrangements and were called segregating when the between-donor standard deviation exceeded 5%. To diagnose cytomegalovirus status from the catalog of TCR beta chain sequences, a statistical classification framework was built. In a later analysis, TCR nucleotide sequences were compared against IMGT/GENE-DB human TR gene sequences so that V and J genes could be assigned. In a later analysis, CDR3 sequences and most-parsimonious VDJ recombination scenarios were assigned using the TCRdist pipeline. In a later analysis, each TCR beta chain was defined by its CDR3 amino acid sequence together with its V-gene family, and reads without a unique V-gene family were excluded. As a way to deal with suspected cross-contamination and a sequencing artifact, a later analysis dropped 592 nucleotide sequences that were highly shared and had low generation probability. In a later analysis, a clonal expansion index was calculated for each public chain from normalized within-repertoire ranks of inferred template counts. In a later analysis, generation probabilities were computed using a VDJ recombination model fitted to out-of-frame rearrangements, and the results were checked against IGoR. Hypergeometric tests were used in a later analysis to score TCR-TCR, TCR-HLA and TCR-CMV co-occurrence, with a repertoire-size bias correction applied to the TCR pairs. A later analysis estimated false discovery rates by permuting HLA or CMV assignments 20 times. In a later analysis, co-occurring TCRs were grouped with DBSCAN, and TCRdist sequence similarity was added when clustering was performed within HLA-allele-positive subsets. For co-occurrence clustering, repertoires with fewer than 30,000 or more than 120,000 public chains were excluded, along with 4 to 6 repertoires with anomalous nucleotide sharing. Not all clones reach the TCRdb copy of this immuneACCESS table, which keeps in-frame sequences only. Checked studies attribute under half of the gap to unresolved V genes and leave the rest unexplained. That table is the source of V, J and clone size, and D and trimming were worked out from the DNA. This sample is represented by roughly 190,000 clones; roughly 87% of them were singletons. The ten top clones hold around 0.99% of the sample.

For CDR1 and CDR2, the germline V gene (reference sequence) lists SEHNR and FQNEAQ. Inclusive of the bounding cysteine and phenylalanine, the CDR3 is 14 residues long. The sequence is cut down to CDR3 DNA, 42 bases in frame from base 1. Germline trimming: 5 bases from V, 2 bases from J; junction bases outside gene matches: 2. The receptor's source is a boy aged 2-9 years in good health and CMV-seronegative. The sequence joins TRBV7-9 to TRBJ2-5, and TRBD1 aligns with 10 junction nucleotides. Sequenced sample: PBMCs. DNA sequence: TGTGCCAGCAGCCGGACAGGGGGACAAGAGACCCAGTACTTC. Its protein product is CASSRTGGQETQYF.